Each of the 9 T cell receptor beta chains below was sequenced from the same sample in a study of blood T cell repertoires in COVID-19 (dated by TCRdb to the early 2020s). The library was made by the immunoSEQ multiplex PCR assay. The table comes from immuneACCESS by way of TCRdb, which keeps in-frame sequences with V and J called. Part of the clones is missing from these tables; in studies checked, under half for an unresolved V gene and the rest for unknown reasons. Across this sample there are roughly 31,000 clones, with around 90% seen only once. The ten largest clones take up 1.5% to 1.7% of the sample. Material: peripheral blood. The receptors shown here come from a man between 60 and 75 years old with active COVID-19.

The chain employs TRBV6-2 or TRBV6-3 and TRBJ1-1; tentative D call: TRBD1 (6 bases). The CDR3 has 14 amino acids. Trimming cost V 6 bases and J 5 bases, with 16 bases left between them. Germline CDR1 reads MNHEY; CDR2 reads SVGEGT. CDR3 DNA: TGTGCCAGCAGCCGGGGGGGGCCGGGAACTGAAGCTTTCTTT. Encoded protein: CASSRGGPGTEAFF.

The chain carries TRBV9 and TRBJ2-2; 10 bases line up with TRBD2. The CDR3 totals 16 residues. Germline loops: CDR1 SGDLS, CDR2 YYNGEE. The junction had 1 base not matched to a gene; V was cut back by 1 base and J by 1 base. The CDR3 DNA follows: TGTGCCAGCAGCGTACGACTAGCGGGGAACACCGGGGAGCTGTTTTTT. It specifies CASSVRLAGNTGELFF.

The chain joins TRBV4-2 to TRBJ2-7; 10 bases align to TRBD1. Germline V gene sequence: CDR1 LGHNA, CDR2 YNFKEQ. The CDR3 sequence is 15 residues long. V lost 3 bases, J lost 5 bases, and 7 bases stayed unmatched. CDR3 sequence reads: CASSQPGTGDHEQYF. CDR3 DNA sequence: TGTGCCAGCAGCCAGCCAGGGACAGGGGACCACGAGCAGTACTTC.

The J gene is TRBJ1-1, the V gene TRBV5-4; D possibly corresponds to TRBD1 (5 bases). Germline V lookup: CDR1 SGHNT, CDR2 YYREEE (reference sequence). The V end was cut by 3 bases, the J end by 5 bases, with 17 bases between. This CDR3 has 15 residues. The CDR3 region is CASSSPSQGWTEAFF. DNA of the CDR3: TGTGCCAGCAGCTCCCCCTCGCAGGGATGGACTGAAGCTTTCTTT.

This clone has just a few counts. The chain employs TRBV9 and TRBJ1-6; no reliable D call. The CDR3 length is 13 residues. Trimming cost V 0 bases and J 7 bases, with 5 bases left between them. The germline gives CDR1 SGDLS, CDR2 YYNGEE. The CDR3 is CASSVESNSPLHF. The CDR3 DNA is TGTGCCAGCAGCGTAGAAAGCAATTCACCCCTCCACTTT.

This clone was recorded once. The rearrangement links TRBV11-2 to TRBJ2-7; TRBD1 matches 11 bases. The V gene end was trimmed by 5 bases and the J gene end by 2 bases; junction bases not matched to a gene: 8. Germline V gene data show CDR1 as SGHAT and CDR2 as FQNNGV. This CDR3 spans 16 amino acids. The CDR3 is CASSPRGGQGAYEQYF. The CDR3 DNA sequence: TGTGCCAGCAGCCCCCGTGGGGGACAGGGGGCCTACGAGCAGTACTTC.

The chain has TRBV6-5 and TRBJ2-6; 8 bases fit TRBD1. CDR1 MNHEY and CDR2 SVGAGI come from the germline V gene. This CDR3 spans 15 amino acids. Trimming cost V 11 bases and J 0 bases; bases outside gene matches: 6. CDR3 amino acids: CAAQGVHSGANVLTF. CDR3 sequence (DNA): TGTGCCGCACAGGGGGTGCACTCTGGGGCCAACGTCCTGACTTTC.

This chain joins TRBV6-5 and TRBJ2-5; D uncertain. Germline V gene data show CDR1 as MNHEY and CDR2 as SVGAGI. This CDR3 has 12 amino acids. Between the trimmed V and J ends, which lost 0 bases and 7 bases, there was a span of 6 bases. CDR3 amino acids: CASSYSPGTQYF. CDR3 bases: TGTGCCAGCAGTTACTCCCCGGGGACCCAGTACTTC.

The chain carries TRBV28 and TRBJ1-2; D is undetermined. Germline V gene lookup returns CDR1 MDHEN and CDR2 SYDVKM. Trimming removed 4 bases at V and 4 bases at J, with 7 bases between. The CDR3 is made up of 12 amino acids. This CDR3 reads CASSSWAYGYTF. The CDR3 region has the DNA TGTGCCAGCAGTTCGTGGGCCTATGGCTACACCTTC.